This is a list of T cell receptor beta chains from one sample in a study of T-cell reconstitution after alpha-beta-depleted transplantation in children. TCRdb re-analysed the PCR reads in MiXCR, keeping a single row per CDR3 protein. The sample includes hundreds of thousands of distinct CDR3 sequences, 10% of them seen just once. This specimen consisted of PBMCs, obtained before TCRalphabeta/CD19-depleted stem cell transplant. The source is a child aged 2 to 15 with inherited bone marrow failure, due to receive a stem cell transplant. Both conserved end residues are part of each CDR3.

TRBV5-4 CASSLAKGPGTGELFF
TRBV29-1 CSVEGTGGLAAYNEQFF
TRBV20-1 CSARGGAVYEQYF
TRBV28 CASGTVEYNEQFF
TRBV12-3/TRBV12-4 CASSYNRGYGYTF
TRBV12-3/TRBV12-4 CASGRGPEQPQHF
TRBV28 CASSLSRDYHEQYF
TRBV10-3 CAISEWLATPYEQYF
TRBV20-1 CSAMQGGSANQPQHF
TRBV15 CATSRLPREIGGDTEAFF